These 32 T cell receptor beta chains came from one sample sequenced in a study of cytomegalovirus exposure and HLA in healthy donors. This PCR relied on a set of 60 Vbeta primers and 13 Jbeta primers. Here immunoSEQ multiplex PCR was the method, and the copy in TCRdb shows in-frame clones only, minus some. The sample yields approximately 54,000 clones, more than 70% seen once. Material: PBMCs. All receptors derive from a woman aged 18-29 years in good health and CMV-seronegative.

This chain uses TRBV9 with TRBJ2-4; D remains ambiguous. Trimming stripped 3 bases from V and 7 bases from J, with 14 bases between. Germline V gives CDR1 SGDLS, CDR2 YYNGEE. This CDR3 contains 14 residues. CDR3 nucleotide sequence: TGTGCCAGCAGCGCTTCGGGTGTCGGGAACATTCAGTACTTC. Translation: CASSASGVGNIQYF. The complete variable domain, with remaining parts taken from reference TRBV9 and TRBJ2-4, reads DSGVTQTPKHLITATGQRVTLRCSPRSGDLSVYWYQQSLDQGLQFLIQYYNGEERAKGNILERFSAQQFPDLHSELNLSSLELGDSALYFCASSASGVGNIQYFGAGTRLSVL.

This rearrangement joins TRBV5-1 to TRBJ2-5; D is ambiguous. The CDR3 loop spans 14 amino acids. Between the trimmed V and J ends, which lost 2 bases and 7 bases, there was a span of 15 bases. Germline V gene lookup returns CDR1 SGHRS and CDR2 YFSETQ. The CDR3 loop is CASSFASQVRTQYF. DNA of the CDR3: TGCGCCAGCAGCTTTGCCAGCCAGGTGCGGACCCAGTACTTC.

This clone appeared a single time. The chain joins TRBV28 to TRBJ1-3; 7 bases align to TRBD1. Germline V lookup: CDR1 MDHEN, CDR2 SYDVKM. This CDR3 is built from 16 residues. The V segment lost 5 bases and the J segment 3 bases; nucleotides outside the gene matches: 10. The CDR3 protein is CASSPRQGPGGNTIYF. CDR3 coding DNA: TGTGCCAGCAGTCCCCGACAGGGTCCCGGTGGAAACACCATATATTTT. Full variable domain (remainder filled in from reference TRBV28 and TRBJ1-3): DVKVTQSSRYLVKRTGEKVFLECVQDMDHENMFWYRQDPGLGLRLIYFSYDVKMKEKGDIPEGYSVSREKKERFSLILESASTNQTSMYLCASSPRQGPGGNTIYFGEGSWLTVV.

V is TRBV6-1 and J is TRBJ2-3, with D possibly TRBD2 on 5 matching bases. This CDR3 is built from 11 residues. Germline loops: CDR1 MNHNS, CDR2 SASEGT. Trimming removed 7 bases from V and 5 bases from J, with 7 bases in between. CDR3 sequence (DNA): TGTGCCAGCACTGCGGGAGATACGCAGTATTTT. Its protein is CASTAGDTQYF.

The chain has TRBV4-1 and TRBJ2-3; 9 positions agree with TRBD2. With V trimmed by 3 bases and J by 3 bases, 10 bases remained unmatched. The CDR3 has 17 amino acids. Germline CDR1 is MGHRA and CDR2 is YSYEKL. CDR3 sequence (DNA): TGCGCCAGCAGCCACGACGACCAGCGGGAGGTTACAGATACGCAGTATTTT. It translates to CASSHDDQREVTDTQYF.

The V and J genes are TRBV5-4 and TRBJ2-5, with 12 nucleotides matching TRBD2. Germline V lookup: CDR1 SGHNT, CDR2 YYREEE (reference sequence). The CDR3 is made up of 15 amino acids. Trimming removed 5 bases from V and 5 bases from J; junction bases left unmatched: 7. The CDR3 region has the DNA TGTGCCAGCAGTTCTAGCGGGAGGGCCTTCGAGACCCAGTACTTC. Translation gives CASSSSGRAFETQYF.

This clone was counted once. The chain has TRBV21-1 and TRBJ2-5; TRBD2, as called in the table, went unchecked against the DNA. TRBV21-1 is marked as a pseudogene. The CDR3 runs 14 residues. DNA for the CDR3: TGTGCCAGCAGGGGAGGAGGCCGGGGGGAGACCCAGTACTTC. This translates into CASRGGGRGETQYF.

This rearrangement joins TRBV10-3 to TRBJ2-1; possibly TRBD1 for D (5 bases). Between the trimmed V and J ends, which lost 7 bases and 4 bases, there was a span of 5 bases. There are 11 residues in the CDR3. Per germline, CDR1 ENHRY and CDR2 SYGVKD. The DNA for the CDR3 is TGTGCCATCAAGGGGTACAATGAGCAGTTCTTC. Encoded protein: CAIKGYNEQFF.

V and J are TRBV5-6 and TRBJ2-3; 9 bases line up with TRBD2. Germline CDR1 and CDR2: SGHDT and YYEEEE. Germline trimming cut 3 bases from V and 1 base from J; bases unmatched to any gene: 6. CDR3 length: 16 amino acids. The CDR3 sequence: CASSSPGLAGTDTQYF. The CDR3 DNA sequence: TGTGCCAGCAGCTCACCGGGACTAGCCGGCACAGATACGCAGTATTTT.

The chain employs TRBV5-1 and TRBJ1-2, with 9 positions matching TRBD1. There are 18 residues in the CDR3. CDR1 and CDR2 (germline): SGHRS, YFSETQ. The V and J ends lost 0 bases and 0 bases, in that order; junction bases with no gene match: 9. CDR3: CASSLGGPQGAPNYGYTF. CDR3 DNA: TGCGCCAGCAGCTTGGGGGGACCACAGGGGGCGCCTAACTATGGCTACACCTTC. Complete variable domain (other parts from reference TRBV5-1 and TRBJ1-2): KAGVTQTPRYLIKTRGQQVTLSCSPISGHRSVSWYQQTPGQGLQFLFEYFSETQRNKGNFPGRFSGRQFSNSRSEMNVSTLELGDSALYLCASSLGGPQGAPNYGYTFGSGTRLTVV.

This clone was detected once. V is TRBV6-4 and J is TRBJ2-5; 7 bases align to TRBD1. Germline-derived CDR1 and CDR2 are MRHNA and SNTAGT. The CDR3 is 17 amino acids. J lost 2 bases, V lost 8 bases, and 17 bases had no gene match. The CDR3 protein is CASPRTPSTGPQETQYF. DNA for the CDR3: TGTGCCAGCCCTAGGACACCGTCGACAGGGCCTCAAGAGACCCAGTACTTC.

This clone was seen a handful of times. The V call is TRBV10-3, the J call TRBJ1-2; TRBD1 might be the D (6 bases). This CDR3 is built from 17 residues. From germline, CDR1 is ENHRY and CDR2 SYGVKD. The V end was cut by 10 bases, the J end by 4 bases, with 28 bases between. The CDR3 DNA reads TGTGCCACCCGAGCGTCGACAGGATCTAATGCCTCCTATGGCTACACCTTC. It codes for CATRASTGSNASYGYTF.

Written as DNA, the CDR3 is TGTGCCAGCAGCTCACTCGCAGGTGAGCAGTTCTTC. Translating gives CASSSLAGEQFF. The J gene is TRBJ2-1, the V gene TRBV7-2; D ambiguous. Trimming shortened V by 4 bases and J by 9 bases, and 10 bases separated the two germline ends. Germline V gives CDR1 SGHTA, CDR2 FQGNSA. The CDR3 spans 12 residues.

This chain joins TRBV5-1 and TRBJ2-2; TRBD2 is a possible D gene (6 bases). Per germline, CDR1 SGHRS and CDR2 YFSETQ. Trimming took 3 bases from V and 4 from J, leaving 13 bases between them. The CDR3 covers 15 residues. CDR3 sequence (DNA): TGCGCCAGCAGCTGGCGGGACTCACTCACCGGGGAGCTGTTTTTT. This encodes CASSWRDSLTGELFF.

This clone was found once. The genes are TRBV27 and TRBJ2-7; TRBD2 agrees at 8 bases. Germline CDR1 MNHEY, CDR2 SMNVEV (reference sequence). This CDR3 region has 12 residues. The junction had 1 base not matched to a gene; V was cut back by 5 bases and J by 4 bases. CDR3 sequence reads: CASSQRGYEQYF. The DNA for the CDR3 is TGTGCCAGCAGTCAGCGGGGGTACGAGCAGTACTTC.

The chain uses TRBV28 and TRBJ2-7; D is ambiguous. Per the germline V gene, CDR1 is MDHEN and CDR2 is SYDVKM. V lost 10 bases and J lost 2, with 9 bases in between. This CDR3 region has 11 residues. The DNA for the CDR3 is TGTGCCACTGAGGCCCCCTACGAGCAGTACTTC. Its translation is CATEAPYEQYF.

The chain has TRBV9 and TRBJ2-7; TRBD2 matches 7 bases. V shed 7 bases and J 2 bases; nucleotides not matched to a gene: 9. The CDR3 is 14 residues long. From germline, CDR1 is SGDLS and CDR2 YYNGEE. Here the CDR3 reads CASGSGSLPYEQYF. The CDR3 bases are TGTGCCAGCGGTAGCGGGTCCCTTCCCTACGAGCAGTACTTC.

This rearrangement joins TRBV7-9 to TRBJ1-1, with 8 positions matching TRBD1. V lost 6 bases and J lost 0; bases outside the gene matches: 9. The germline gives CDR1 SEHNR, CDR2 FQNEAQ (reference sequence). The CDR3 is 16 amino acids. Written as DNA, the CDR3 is TGTGCCAGCAGGTCTGACAGGGGCAAGATGAACACTGAAGCTTTCTTT. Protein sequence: CASRSDRGKMNTEAFF. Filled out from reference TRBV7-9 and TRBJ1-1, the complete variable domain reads DTGVSQNPRHKITKRGQNVTFRCDPISEHNRLYWYRQTLGQGPEFLTYFQNEAQLEKSRLLSDRFSAERPKGSFSTLEIQRTEQGDSAMYLCASRSDRGKMNTEAFFGQGTRLTVV.

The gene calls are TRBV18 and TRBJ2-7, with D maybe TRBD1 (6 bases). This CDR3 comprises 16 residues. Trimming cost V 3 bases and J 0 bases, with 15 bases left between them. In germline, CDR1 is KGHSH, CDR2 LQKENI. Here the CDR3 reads CASSPRTEPTSYEQYF. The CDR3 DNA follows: TGTGCCAGCTCACCCCGGACAGAACCTACCTCCTACGAGCAGTACTTC. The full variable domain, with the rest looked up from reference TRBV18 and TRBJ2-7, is NAGVMQNPRHLVRRRGQEARLRCSPMKGHSHVYWYRQLPEEGLKFMVYLQKENIIDESGMPKERFSAEFPKEGPSILRIQQVVRGDSAAYFCASSPRTEPTSYEQYFGPGTRLTVT.

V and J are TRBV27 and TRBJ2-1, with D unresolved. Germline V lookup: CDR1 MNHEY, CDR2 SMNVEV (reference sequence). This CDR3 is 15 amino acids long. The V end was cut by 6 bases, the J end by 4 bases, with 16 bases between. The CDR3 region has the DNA TGTGCCAGCAGGCCCGCCAGTGAACATTACAATGAGCAGTTCTTC. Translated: CASRPASEHYNEQFF.

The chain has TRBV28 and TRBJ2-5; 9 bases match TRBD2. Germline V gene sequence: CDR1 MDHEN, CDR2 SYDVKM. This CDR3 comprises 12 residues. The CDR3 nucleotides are TGTACCGCGGGGGGGCTGGGGGAGACCCAGTACTTC. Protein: CTAGGLGETQYF.

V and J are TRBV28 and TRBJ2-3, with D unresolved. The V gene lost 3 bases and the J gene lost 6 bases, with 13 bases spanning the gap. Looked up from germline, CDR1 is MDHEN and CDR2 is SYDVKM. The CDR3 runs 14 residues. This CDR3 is CASSLSRVTDTQYF. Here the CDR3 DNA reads TGTGCCAGCAGTTTGAGCCGGGTAACCGATACGCAGTATTTT.

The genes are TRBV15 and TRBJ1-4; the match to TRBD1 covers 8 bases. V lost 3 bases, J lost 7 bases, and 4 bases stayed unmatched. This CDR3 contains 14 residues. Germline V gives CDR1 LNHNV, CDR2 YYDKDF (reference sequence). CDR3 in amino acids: CATSSTGGSEKLFF. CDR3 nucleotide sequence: TGTGCCACCAGCAGTACAGGGGGGAGTGAAAAACTGTTTTTT.

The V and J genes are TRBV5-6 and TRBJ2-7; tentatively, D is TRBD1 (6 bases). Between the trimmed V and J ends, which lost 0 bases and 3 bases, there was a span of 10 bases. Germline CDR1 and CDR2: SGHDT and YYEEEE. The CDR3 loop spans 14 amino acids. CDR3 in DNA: TGTGCCAGCAGCTTGGCCGGGACACTCTACGAGCAGTACTTC. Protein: CASSLAGTLYEQYF.

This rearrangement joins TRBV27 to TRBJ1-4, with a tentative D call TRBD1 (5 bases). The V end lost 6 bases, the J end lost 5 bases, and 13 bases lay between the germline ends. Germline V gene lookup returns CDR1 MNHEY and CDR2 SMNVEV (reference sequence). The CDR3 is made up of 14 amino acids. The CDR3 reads CASRLGGINEKLFF. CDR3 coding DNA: TGTGCCAGCAGACTCGGGGGGATCAATGAAAAACTGTTTTTT.

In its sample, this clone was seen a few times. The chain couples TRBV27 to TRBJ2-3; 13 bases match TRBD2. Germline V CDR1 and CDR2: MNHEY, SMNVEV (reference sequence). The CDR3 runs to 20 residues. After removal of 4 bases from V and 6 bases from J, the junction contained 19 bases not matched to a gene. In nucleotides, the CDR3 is TGTGCCAGCAGTTCTCGGTGGACTAGCGGGAGTGGTCTGTTAGCCGATACGCAGTATTTT. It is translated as CASSSRWTSGSGLLADTQYF.

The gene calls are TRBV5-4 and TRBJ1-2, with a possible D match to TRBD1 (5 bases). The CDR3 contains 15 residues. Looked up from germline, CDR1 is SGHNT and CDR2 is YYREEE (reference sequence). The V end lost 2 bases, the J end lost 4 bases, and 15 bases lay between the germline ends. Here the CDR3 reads CASSFGSTEGYGYTF. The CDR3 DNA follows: TGTGCCAGCAGCTTCGGGTCGACAGAAGGCTATGGCTACACCTTC.

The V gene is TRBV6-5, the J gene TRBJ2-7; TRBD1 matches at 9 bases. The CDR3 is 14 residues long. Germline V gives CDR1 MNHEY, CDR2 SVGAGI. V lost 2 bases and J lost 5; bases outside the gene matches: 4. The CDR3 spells CASSYGTGRHEQYF. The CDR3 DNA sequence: TGTGCCAGCAGTTACGGGACAGGGAGGCACGAGCAGTACTTC.

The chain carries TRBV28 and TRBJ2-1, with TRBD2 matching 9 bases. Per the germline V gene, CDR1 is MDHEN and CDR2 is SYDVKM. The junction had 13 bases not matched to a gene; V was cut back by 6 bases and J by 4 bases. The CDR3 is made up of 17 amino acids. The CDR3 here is CASRPTVGGLAYNEQFF. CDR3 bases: TGTGCCAGCAGACCCACCGTAGGAGGACTAGCGTACAATGAGCAGTTCTTC.

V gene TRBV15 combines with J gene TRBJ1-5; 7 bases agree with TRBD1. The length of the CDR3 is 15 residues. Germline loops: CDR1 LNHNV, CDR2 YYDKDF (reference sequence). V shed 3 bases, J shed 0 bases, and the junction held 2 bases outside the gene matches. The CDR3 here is CATSRDRRSNQPQHF. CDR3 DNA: TGTGCCACCAGCAGGGACAGGCGTAGCAATCAGCCCCAGCATTTT.

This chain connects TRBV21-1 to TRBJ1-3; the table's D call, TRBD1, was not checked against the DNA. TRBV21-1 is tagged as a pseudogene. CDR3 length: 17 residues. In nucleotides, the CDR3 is TGTGCCAGCAGCTCCCAGGGACAGGGGGCCGTAGGAAACACCATATATTTT. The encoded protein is CASSSQGQGAVGNTIYF.

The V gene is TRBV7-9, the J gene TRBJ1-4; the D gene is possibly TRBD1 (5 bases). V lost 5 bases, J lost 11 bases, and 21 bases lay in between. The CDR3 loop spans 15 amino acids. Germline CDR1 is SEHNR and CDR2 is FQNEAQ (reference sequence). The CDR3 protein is CASSQALGLTEKLFF. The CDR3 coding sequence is TGTGCCAGCAGCCAGGCTCTGGGACTAACGGAGAAACTGTTTTTT. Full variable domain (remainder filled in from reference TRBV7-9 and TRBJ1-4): DTGVSQNPRHKITKRGQNVTFRCDPISEHNRLYWYRQTLGQGPEFLTYFQNEAQLEKSRLLSDRFSAERPKGSFSTLEIQRTEQGDSAMYLCASSQALGLTEKLFFGSGTQLSVL.